This T cell receptor beta chain is drawn from a study of T cell changes during pregnancy in multiple sclerosis. Profiled with immunoSEQ multiplex PCR; TCRdb holds only in-frame clones, not every one. Counted here are 45,000 to 50,000 clones, roughly 94% occurring once; the ten biggest clones make up less than 5.5%. CDR1 and CDR2 from the germline V gene are SGHNT and YYREEE (reference sequence). The CDR3 spans 14 residues. With V trimmed by 4 bases and J by 0 bases, 4 bases remained unmatched. The clonotype originates from a female donor with multiple sclerosis, enrolled in a pregnancy study. Specimen: CD8+ T cells from peripheral blood mononuclear cells, collected before pregnancy. The chain combines TRBV5-4 with TRBJ2-7, with TRBD1 matching 7 bases. The CDR3 sequence: CASSNRGLSYEQYF. The CDR3 bases are TGTGCCAGCAGCAACAGGGGCCTCTCCTACGAGCAGTACTTC.